Below, 20 T cell receptor beta chains from the same sample are listed, as sequenced in a study of PD-1 and CTLA-4 blockade in melanoma. Using immunoSEQ multiplex PCR, the repertoire was profiled, and TCRdb retains in-frame clones only, with some absent. The table shows some 11,000 clones, with approximately 85% occurring only once. The specimen was CD8+ T cells from peripheral blood, collected from a patient given anti-PD-1 treatment. These receptors came from a human donor with melanoma.

The V gene is TRBV10-3, the J gene TRBJ2-1; tentatively, D is TRBD1 or TRBD2 (5 bases each). The CDR3 length is 17 residues. Trimming shortened V by 6 bases and J by 4 bases, and 22 bases separated the two germline ends. The germline V gene encodes CDR1 ENHRY and CDR2 SYGVKD. CDR3 sequence reads: CAIRPGTIFEGYNEQFF. The CDR3 nucleotides are TGTGCCATCAGGCCCGGCACAATATTCGAGGGGTACAATGAGCAGTTCTTC.

This chain links TRBV10-3 with TRBJ2-1, with D possibly matching TRBD1 (5 bases). Trimming removed 0 bases from V and 10 bases from J, with 7 bases in between. Germline-derived CDR1 and CDR2 are ENHRY and SYGVKD. The CDR3 has 12 amino acids. CDR3 region: CAISESGREQFF. The CDR3 DNA follows: TGTGCCATCAGTGAGTCGGGGCGGGAGCAGTTCTTC.

V gene TRBV24-1 combines with J gene TRBJ2-5; TRBD1 is a possible D gene (5 bases). The CDR3 has 14 amino acids. Deletions cut 7 bases from V and 5 bases from J, with 16 bases between. Germline V gene sequence: CDR1 KGHDR, CDR2 SFDVKD. The CDR3 sequence: CATSPTGLEETQYF. CDR3 coding DNA: TGTGCCACCAGCCCTACAGGCCTGGAGGAGACCCAGTACTTC.

V and J are TRBV11-2 and TRBJ2-1; D remains unclear. Germline CDR1 SGHAT, CDR2 FQNNGV. The CDR3 runs 13 residues. V shed 5 bases and J shed 4 bases, with 9 bases lying between them. CDR3 nucleotides: TGTGCCAGCAGCGATGACGATTACAATGAGCAGTTCTTC. Protein: CASSDDDYNEQFF.

This clone was detected only once. The V call is TRBV24-1, the J call TRBJ1-2; 9 positions agree with TRBD1. From germline, CDR1 is KGHDR and CDR2 SFDVKD. With 4 bases clipped from V and 4 bases from J, the junction kept 9 bases outside the gene matches. This CDR3 is built from 16 residues. The CDR3 DNA reads as TGTGCCACCAGTGACCGAAACACAGGGGGCGTCTATGGCTACACCTTC. Residues: CATSDRNTGGVYGYTF.

V gene TRBV5-1 combines with J gene TRBJ1-3; D unresolved. Per germline, CDR1 SGHRS and CDR2 YFSETQ. Trimming removed 0 bases at V and 4 bases at J, with 17 bases between. CDR3 length: 17 residues. The CDR3: CASSLGDGGEYGNTIYF. The CDR3 DNA is TGCGCCAGCAGCTTGGGGGATGGAGGAGAGTACGGAAACACCATATATTTT.

There are a few counts of this clone. J is TRBJ2-4 and V is TRBV11-2; no definite D call. V lost 4 bases and J 7 bases, leaving 14 bases between the germline ends. This CDR3 has 14 amino acids. CDR1 SGHAT and CDR2 FQNNGV come from the germline V gene. The CDR3 loop is CASSSLYELNIQYF. CDR3 in DNA: TGTGCCAGCAGCTCCCTTTACGAATTGAACATTCAGTACTTC.

The V call is TRBV5-6, the J call TRBJ2-3, with D perhaps TRBD2 (5 bases). The CDR3 totals 14 residues. CDR1 and CDR2 (germline): SGHDT, YYEEEE. V was clipped by 3 bases and J by 4 bases, with 12 bases between them. In DNA, the CDR3 is TGTGCCAGCAGCTCCCTGGACTCTCCAGATACGCAGTATTTT. It specifies CASSSLDSPDTQYF.

This clone was seen just once. This rearrangement joins TRBV27 to TRBJ1-5, with 9 nucleotides matching TRBD1. The V gene's germline CDR1 is MNHEY and CDR2 SMNVEV (reference sequence). This CDR3 is built from 15 residues. V lost 5 bases to trimming and J lost 2 bases; unmatched junction nucleotides: 4. The CDR3 DNA reads as TGTGCCAGCAGTCAGGACAGGGGTGGCAATCAGCCCCAGCATTTT. Protein: CASSQDRGGNQPQHF.

V usage is TRBV4-1 and J usage is TRBJ1-1; 9 nucleotides line up with TRBD1. This CDR3 region has 12 residues. CDR1 is MGHRA, CDR2 YSYEKL, per germline. V shed 5 bases, J shed 7 bases, and the junction held 2 bases outside the gene matches. This CDR3 reads CASSLTGGEAFF. In DNA form, the CDR3 reads TGCGCCAGCAGCTTGACAGGGGGTGAAGCTTTCTTT.

The V call is TRBV3-1 (or the pseudogene TRBV3-2), the J call TRBJ2-7; D gene ambiguous. The germline V gene has CDR1 LGHDT and CDR2 YNNKEL (reference sequence). V lost 1 base, J lost 1 base, and 5 bases lay in between. The CDR3 contains 13 residues. CDR3 loop: CASSQGPSYEQYF. The CDR3 DNA reads as TGTGCCAGCAGCCAAGGTCCTTCCTACGAGCAGTACTTC.

V usage is TRBV5-1 and J usage is TRBJ1-5; 7 bases are shared with TRBD1. V lost 8 bases and J lost 0; bases outside the gene matches: 8. The germline V gene encodes CDR1 SGHRS and CDR2 YFSETQ. This CDR3 comprises 15 residues. Written as DNA, the CDR3 is TGCGCCAGGGACAGGCGTTGCGGTAGCAATCAGCCCCAGCATTTT. Protein product: CARDRRCGSNQPQHF.

The gene calls are TRBV11-2 and TRBJ2-7, with 8 bases matching TRBD1. Unmatched junction bases numbered 5, after V lost 1 base and J lost 6 bases. From germline, CDR1 is SGHAT and CDR2 FQNNGV. This CDR3 is 14 amino acids long. CDR3 in DNA: TGTGCCAGCAGCTTAGGACAGGGGCTAGGCGAGCAGTACTTC. Its translation: CASSLGQGLGEQYF.

The rearrangement links TRBV6-2 or TRBV6-3 to TRBJ2-2; D is uncertain. The CDR3 has 14 residues. Germline CDR1 and CDR2: MNHEY and SVGEGT. V gave up 0 bases and J gave up 5 bases, with 7 bases separating them. The CDR3 spells CASSYSSLTGELFF. The CDR3 bases are TGTGCCAGCAGTTACTCGAGTTTAACCGGGGAGCTGTTTTTT.

The rearrangement joins TRBV5-8 to TRBJ2-1, with D maybe TRBD2 (6 bases). V lost 1 base and J lost 1, with 9 bases in between. The CDR3 totals 15 residues. Germline CDR1 reads SGHTS; CDR2 reads YDEGEE. The CDR3 here is CASSLYGGSYNEQFF. CDR3 sequence (DNA): TGTGCCAGCAGCTTGTACGGGGGATCCTACAATGAGCAGTTCTTC.

V is TRBV19 and J is TRBJ2-2; unclear D gene. Germline loops: CDR1 LNHDA, CDR2 SQIVND (reference sequence). This CDR3 region has 14 residues. The V gene lost 7 bases and the J gene lost 2 bases, with 11 bases spanning the gap. Written as DNA, the CDR3 is TGTGCCAGTACCACTGTAGAAAACACCGGGGAGCTGTTTTTT. This sequence encodes CASTTVENTGELFF.

The genes are TRBV6-5 and TRBJ1-2; D gene ambiguous. Germline-derived CDR1 and CDR2 are MNHEY and SVGAGI. Trimming took 0 bases from V and 3 from J, leaving 8 bases between them. The CDR3 loop spans 14 amino acids. CDR3 nucleotides: TGTGCCAGCAGTTACTCGATCGGGGACTATGGCTACACCTTC. Translated, it gives CASSYSIGDYGYTF.

This clone was seen more than once but under ten times. This chain uses TRBV11-2 with TRBJ2-3; no definite D call. Germline-derived CDR1 and CDR2 are SGHAT and FQNNGV. V lost 5 bases and J 6 bases, leaving 9 bases between the germline ends. The CDR3 extends over 12 amino acids. This chain's CDR3 is CASSPTEDTQYF. The CDR3 DNA reads as TGTGCCAGCAGCCCTACCGAGGATACGCAGTATTTT.

The chain joins TRBV27 to TRBJ1-4; D gene ambiguous. Germline CDR1 is MNHEY and CDR2 is SMNVEV (reference sequence). With 2 bases removed from V and 7 bases from J, the gap between germline ends came to 5 bases. The CDR3 loop spans 12 amino acids. The CDR3 loop reads CASSLGGEKLFF. Here the CDR3 DNA reads TGTGCCAGCAGTTTAGGCGGTGAAAAACTGTTTTTT.

This clone was seen only once. CDR3 amino acids: CAISESGENTDTQYF. The DNA for the CDR3 is TGTGCCATCAGTGAGTCGGGAGAGAACACAGATACGCAGTATTTT. The chain joins TRBV10-3 to TRBJ2-3; weak D call: TRBD2 (5 bases). V was pared by 0 bases and J by 2 bases, with 9 bases between. Germline CDR1 and CDR2: ENHRY and SYGVKD. The CDR3 extends over 15 amino acids.